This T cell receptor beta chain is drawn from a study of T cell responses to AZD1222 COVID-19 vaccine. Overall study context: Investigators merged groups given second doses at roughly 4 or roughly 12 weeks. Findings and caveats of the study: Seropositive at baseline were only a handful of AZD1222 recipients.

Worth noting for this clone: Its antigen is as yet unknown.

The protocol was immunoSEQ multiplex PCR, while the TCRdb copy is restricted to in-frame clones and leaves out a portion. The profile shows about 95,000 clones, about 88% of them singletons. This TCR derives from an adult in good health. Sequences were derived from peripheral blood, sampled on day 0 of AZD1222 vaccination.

CDR3 sequence reads: CASSLSLGDTYGYTF. The CDR3 coding sequence is TGTGCCAGCAGCTTATCGTTAGGGGATACCTATGGCTACACCTTC. V is TRBV7-2 and J is TRBJ1-2, with D possibly being TRBD1 (5 bases). Trimming pared 2 bases from V and 4 bases from J, leaving 14 bases between. From germline, CDR1 is SGHTA and CDR2 FQGNSA. The CDR3 spans 15 residues.